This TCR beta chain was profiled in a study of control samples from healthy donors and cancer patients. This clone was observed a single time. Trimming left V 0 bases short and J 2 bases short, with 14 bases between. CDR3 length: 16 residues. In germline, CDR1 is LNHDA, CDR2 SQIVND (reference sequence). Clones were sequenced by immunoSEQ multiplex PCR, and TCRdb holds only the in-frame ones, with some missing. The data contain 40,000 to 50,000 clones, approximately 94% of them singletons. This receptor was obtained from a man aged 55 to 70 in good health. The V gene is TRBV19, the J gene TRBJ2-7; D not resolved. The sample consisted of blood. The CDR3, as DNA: TGTGCCAGTAGTATAGATCTCGGCGGAACGACCTACGAGCAGTACTTC. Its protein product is CASSIDLGGTTYEQYF. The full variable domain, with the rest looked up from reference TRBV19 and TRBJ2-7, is DGGITQSPKYLFRKEGQNVTLSCEQNLNHDAMYWYRQDPGQGLRLIYYSQIVNDFQKGDIAEGYSVSREKKESFPLTVTSAQKNPTAFYLCASSIDLGGTTYEQYFGPGTRLTVT.